The 27 T cell receptor beta chains reported below all come from one sample, sequenced in a study of cytomegalovirus exposure and HLA in healthy donors. Primers included in the PCR were 60 Vbeta and 13 Jbeta primers. The assay was immunoSEQ multiplex PCR, and TCRdb's table has in-frame clones only and misses some. The table records fewer than 200,000 clones, 87% of them present only once. Sequenced input: PBMCs. The source is a boy aged 2 to 10 in good health and CMV-seronegative.

V and J are TRBV27 and TRBJ2-2, with D possibly TRBD1 on 6 matching bases. There are 15 residues in the CDR3. Trimming took off 6 bases at V and 1 base at J, with 12 bases between the two ends. CDR1 and CDR2 from the germline V gene are MNHEY and SMNVEV (reference sequence). DNA of the CDR3: TGTGCCAGCAGCCAGGACAGATTGAACACCGGGGAGCTGTTTTTT. Translating gives CASSQDRLNTGELFF.

This clone was counted between two and nine times. CDR3 sequence: CASRRPDREEKLFF. The CDR3 DNA reads TGTGCCAGTAGAAGACCGGACAGGGAAGAAAAACTGTTTTTT. This chain connects TRBV19 to TRBJ1-4; 8 bases align to TRBD1. Germline loops: CDR1 LNHDA, CDR2 SQIVND (reference sequence). The CDR3 spans 14 residues. V shed 6 bases, J shed 8 bases, and the junction held 8 bases outside the gene matches.

This clone was counted between two and nine times. This chain joins TRBV6-5 and TRBJ2-2; 7 bases are a match to TRBD2. V gave up 7 bases and J gave up 5 bases; unmatched junction bases: 10. Looked up from germline, CDR1 is MNHEY and CDR2 is SVGAGI. The CDR3 extends over 15 amino acids. The CDR3 reads CASTRAGTGTGELFF. CDR3 DNA sequence: TGTGCCAGCACCCGAGCGGGGACGGGGACCGGGGAGCTGTTTTTT.

The rearrangement uses TRBV19 and TRBJ2-1, with D possibly TRBD2 on 5 matching bases. Germline values: CDR1 LNHDA, CDR2 SQIVND (reference sequence). The CDR3 spans 13 residues. V was clipped by 3 bases and J by 9 bases, with 12 bases between them. CDR3 DNA: TGTGCCAGTAGTATTGAAGCCCGGGGTGAGCAGTTCTTC. Its protein product is CASSIEARGEQFF.

The rearrangement joins TRBV27 to TRBJ2-7, with a possible D match to TRBD1 (5 bases). The CDR3 extends over 14 amino acids. Germline assignment: CDR1 MNHEY and CDR2 SMNVEV (reference sequence). V lost 1 base and J 5 bases, leaving 12 bases between the germline ends. The CDR3 DNA sequence: TGTGCCAGCAGTTTATGGGCAGGGCCTCACGAGCAGTACTTC. Translated, it gives CASSLWAGPHEQYF.

The rearrangement joins TRBV6-5 to TRBJ1-2; possible D gene TRBD1, 6 bases. With 5 bases removed from V and 2 bases from J, the gap between germline ends came to 9 bases. The germline gives CDR1 MNHEY, CDR2 SVGAGI. This CDR3 contains 13 residues. CDR3 region: CASSRQENYGYTF. In DNA form, the CDR3 reads TGTGCCAGCAGTCGACAGGAAAACTATGGCTACACCTTC.

The rearrangement uses TRBV30 and TRBJ2-7; D perhaps matches TRBD1 (6 bases). The germline V gene has CDR1 GTSNPN and CDR2 SVGIG (reference sequence). V was shortened by 1 base and J by 7 bases, with 14 bases between the two germline ends. This CDR3 contains 13 residues. CDR3 sequence: CAWSAGWDIEQYF. The CDR3 DNA reads as TGTGCCTGGAGTGCGGGGTGGGACATAGAGCAGTACTTC.

The chain couples TRBV30 to TRBJ1-6, with TRBD1 matching 7 bases. The CDR3 is made up of 12 amino acids. Germline loops: CDR1 GTSNPN, CDR2 SVGIG (reference sequence). Here the CDR3 DNA reads TGTGCTGTCGACAGGGTTAATTCACCCCTCCACTTT. Translating gives CAVDRVNSPLHF.

V and J are TRBV6-5 and TRBJ2-1; TRBD1 matches at 9 bases. Germline loops: CDR1 MNHEY, CDR2 SVGAGI. This CDR3 spans 15 amino acids. V lost 7 bases and J lost 8; bases outside the gene matches: 12. This CDR3 reads CASTPGTGFLYEQFF. In nucleotides, the CDR3 is TGTGCCAGCACCCCCGGGACAGGGTTCCTCTATGAGCAGTTCTTC.

The chain carries TRBV1 and TRBJ2-2; the table's D call TRBD1 went unverified against the DNA. TRBV1 is deemed a pseudogene. The CDR3 is 19 residues long. This CDR3 is CTSSQGDHHRVLYTGELFF. The CDR3 DNA follows: TGCACCAGCAGCCAAGGGGATCACCACAGGGTTCTTTACACCGGGGAGCTGTTTTTT.

The sample holds one count of this clone. The V gene is TRBV30, the J gene TRBJ1-4; possibly TRBD1 for D (6 bases). The CDR3 is made up of 15 amino acids. CDR1 is GTSNPN, CDR2 SVGIG, per germline (reference sequence). Trimming cost V 5 bases and J 7 bases, with 20 bases left between them. The CDR3 loop reads CAWGDGTRSAEKLFF. CDR3 DNA sequence: TGTGCCTGGGGGGATGGGACAAGGAGTGCTGAAAAACTGTTTTTT.

The chain recombines TRBV5-1 with TRBJ2-1; 11 nucleotides line up with TRBD2. The CDR3 is made up of 16 amino acids. V was pared by 0 bases and J by 6 bases, with 5 bases of the junction left unmatched. Germline V gene sequence: CDR1 SGHRS, CDR2 YFSETQ. The CDR3 protein is CASSLGLAGPSNEQFF. In nucleotides, the CDR3 is TGCGCCAGCAGCTTGGGACTAGCGGGACCTTCCAATGAGCAGTTCTTC.

The chain uses TRBV27 and TRBJ2-5; 8 bases are shared with TRBD2. With V trimmed by 1 base and J by 1 base, 5 bases remained unmatched. The CDR3 totals 16 residues. The germline V gene encodes CDR1 MNHEY and CDR2 SMNVEV (reference sequence). DNA for the CDR3: TGTGCCAGCAGTTTATTCGGGGGGGGCCCCCAAGAGACCCAGTACTTC. The encoded protein is CASSLFGGGPQETQYF.

This chain joins TRBV7-8 and TRBJ2-1; TRBD2 matches at 9 bases. CDR1 and CDR2 (germline): SGHVS, FQNEAQ. This CDR3 comprises 15 residues. After removal of 2 bases from V and 6 bases from J, the junction contained 5 bases not matched to a gene. CDR3 protein: CASSLMRGGGNEQFF. DNA for the CDR3: TGTGCCAGCAGCTTAATGCGGGGGGGCGGCAATGAGCAGTTCTTC.

V is TRBV6-1 and J is TRBJ1-5; D perhaps matches TRBD1 (6 bases). Trimming cost V 5 bases and J 3 bases, with 8 bases left between them. Germline values: CDR1 MNHNS, CDR2 SASEGT. The CDR3 has 13 residues. The CDR3 region has the DNA TGTGCCAGCAGTAACAGGGCCAATCAGCCCCAGCATTTT. Its translation is CASSNRANQPQHF.

With regard to this clone: Other DNA sequences in the same sample also yield this CDR3. This chain links TRBV30 with TRBJ1-1, with D possibly matching TRBD1 (5 bases). CDR1 is GTSNPN, CDR2 SVGIG, per germline (reference sequence). The germline V and J ends were trimmed by 4 bases and 6 bases, with 27 bases remaining between them. The CDR3 has 17 amino acids. CDR3 loop: CAWTQWGRRRESAEAFF. The CDR3 nucleotides are TGTGCCTGGACCCAATGGGGCAGGAGACGCGAATCGGCTGAAGCTTTCTTT.

The chain combines TRBV14 with TRBJ1-2, with D possibly being TRBD1 (5 bases). Germline lookup yields CDR1 SGHDN and CDR2 FVKESK. CDR3 length equals 15 residues. V was pared by 4 bases and J by 3 bases, with 15 bases between. The CDR3 protein is CASSPPGHPYYGYTF. The CDR3 bases are TGTGCCAGCAGCCCGCCAGGGCATCCCTACTATGGCTACACCTTC.

V and J are TRBV6-1 and TRBJ2-1; the match to TRBD2 covers 11 bases. V lost 6 bases, J lost 4 bases, and 5 bases stayed unmatched. The CDR3 has 15 residues. In germline, CDR1 is MNHNS, CDR2 SASEGT. The CDR3: CASRTTSGVYNEQFF. In DNA, the CDR3 is TGTGCCAGCAGGACGACTAGCGGGGTATACAATGAGCAGTTCTTC.

The genes are TRBV23-1 and TRBJ1-2; a weak D match, TRBD1 (6 bases). TRBV23-1 is annotated as an ORF whose role is uncertain. The CDR3 extends over 16 amino acids. Trimming took off 0 bases at V and 3 bases at J, with 14 bases between the two ends. CDR3 sequence: CASSQSCNRVDYGYTF. The CDR3 DNA reads TGCGCCAGCAGTCAATCCTGTAACAGGGTGGACTATGGCTACACCTTC.

The V and J genes are TRBV23-1 and TRBJ2-7; D possibly corresponds to TRBD1 (5 bases). TRBV23-1 is an ORF, with its function uncertain. The CDR3 totals 16 residues. V dropped 2 bases and J dropped 3 bases, with 17 bases sitting between them. CDR3 in amino acids: CASSQKCHRLNYEQYF. The CDR3 bases are TGCGCCAGCAGTCAAAAATGCCACAGGCTAAACTACGAGCAGTACTTC.

The chain links TRBV6-1 to TRBJ1-6, with D possibly matching TRBD1 (5 bases). V was pared by 2 bases and J by 0 bases, with 8 bases between. Germline lookup yields CDR1 MNHNS and CDR2 SASEGT. The CDR3 totals 16 residues. The CDR3 sequence is CASSELGASYNSPLHF. In DNA, the CDR3 is TGTGCCAGCAGTGAATTAGGGGCCTCCTATAATTCACCCCTCCACTTT.

The count of this clone is one. V is TRBV5-1 and J is TRBJ2-5; tentatively, D is TRBD1 (6 bases). The J call is in doubt because the DNA end fits TRBJ2-7 better. Germline V CDR1 and CDR2: SGHRS, YFSETQ. This CDR3 is 15 amino acids long. For the CDR3, the DNA is TGCGCCAGCAGCTTGGTCCCAGGGGAGACCTACGAGCAGTACTTC. It codes for CASSLVPGETYEQYF.

The chain uses TRBV5-1 and TRBJ2-1; D uncertain. V was clipped by 5 bases and J by 5 bases, with 5 bases between them. Germline values: CDR1 SGHRS, CDR2 YFSETQ. The CDR3 has 11 amino acids. DNA of the CDR3: TGCGCCAGCAGACTGAACAATGAGCAGTTCTTC. Its translation is CASRLNNEQFF.

In its sample, this clone was seen once. The chain combines TRBV10-1 with TRBJ2-3; D is ambiguous. The CDR3 is made up of 15 amino acids. Trimming stripped 1 base from V and 1 base from J, with 9 bases between. From germline, CDR1 is WNHNN and CDR2 SYGVQD (reference sequence). CDR3 amino acids: CASSELATGTDTQYF. The CDR3 bases are TGCGCCAGCAGTGAGTTAGCTACCGGCACAGATACGCAGTATTTT.

This clone was counted once. The chain joins TRBV5-1 to TRBJ1-1; D call uncertain. Germline CDR1 is SGHRS and CDR2 is YFSETQ. Trimming stripped 0 bases from V and 8 bases from J, with 8 bases between. The CDR3 is 12 residues long. The CDR3 bases are TGCGCCAGCAGCTTGGGTAGCACGGAAGCTTTCTTT. Translating gives CASSLGSTEAFF.

The chain combines TRBV6-5 with TRBJ2-1; D is uncertain. Per the germline V gene, CDR1 is MNHEY and CDR2 is SVGAGI. Trimming removed 5 bases from V and 5 bases from J, with 16 bases in between. The CDR3 is 15 residues long. The CDR3 bases are TGTGCCAGCAGTGCCCCGTTAGAATATCACAATGAGCAGTTCTTC. Translated: CASSAPLEYHNEQFF.

Written as DNA, the CDR3 is TGTGCCAGTAGTAGGTATAGGACTAGCGATGGTGAGCAGTTCTTC. Protein sequence: CASSRYRTSDGEQFF. The chain combines TRBV19 with TRBJ2-1; 9 nucleotides match TRBD2. Germline V gene data show CDR1 as LNHDA and CDR2 as SQIVND (reference sequence). J was trimmed by 9 bases and V by 4 bases; bases with no gene match: 10. The CDR3 extends over 15 amino acids.